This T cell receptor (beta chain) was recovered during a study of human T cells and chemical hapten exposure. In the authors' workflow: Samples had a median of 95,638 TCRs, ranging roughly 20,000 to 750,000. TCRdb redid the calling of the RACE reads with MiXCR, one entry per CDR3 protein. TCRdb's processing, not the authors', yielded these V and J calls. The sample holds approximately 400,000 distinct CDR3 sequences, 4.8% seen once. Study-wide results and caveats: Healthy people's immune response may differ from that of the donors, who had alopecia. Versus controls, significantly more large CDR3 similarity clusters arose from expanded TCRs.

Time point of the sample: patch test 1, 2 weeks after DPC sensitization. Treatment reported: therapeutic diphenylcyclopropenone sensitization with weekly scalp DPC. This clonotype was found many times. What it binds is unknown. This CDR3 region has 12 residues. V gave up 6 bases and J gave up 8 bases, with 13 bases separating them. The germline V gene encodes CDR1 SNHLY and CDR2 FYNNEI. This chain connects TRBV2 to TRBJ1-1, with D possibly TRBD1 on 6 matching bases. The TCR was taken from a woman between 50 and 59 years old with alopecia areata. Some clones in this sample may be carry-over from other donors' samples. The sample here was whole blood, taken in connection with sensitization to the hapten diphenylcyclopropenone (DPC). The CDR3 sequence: CASRKGGVEAFF. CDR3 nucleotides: TGTGCCAGCAGAAAGGGGGGAGTCGAAGCTTTCTTT.